This section outlines one T cell receptor (beta chain) sequence together with its context. Its antigen is as yet unknown. The same CDR3 also results from other DNA sequences found in this sample. This record belongs to a study of shared clonotypes between healthy human individuals. Study-level results: Investigators collected only blood, and repertoires in tissues likely differ.

A CD45RA-negative memory subset and a CD45RA+ naive subset were separated from the CD4+ cells. Using immunoSEQ multiplex PCR, the repertoire was profiled, and TCRdb retains in-frame clones only, with some absent. The sample consists of 2 million to 2.5 million clones, 92% of them appearing once. This CDR3 has 13 residues. The V and J ends lost 1 base and 5 bases, in that order; junction bases with no gene match: 2. Germline assignment: CDR1 SEHNR and CDR2 FQNEAQ (reference sequence). The TCR sequence derives from a man aged 18 to 30 in good health. Some clones in this sample may be carry-over from other donors' samples. Sequencing was performed on naive CD4+ T cells from PBMCs. Regarding subset: CD45RA+ positively selected. This chain joins TRBV7-9 and TRBJ2-7; 7 positions agree with TRBD1. Written as DNA, the CDR3 is TGTGCCAGCAGCTTAGGACAGGGCCACGAGCAGTACTTC. Amino acid sequence: CASSLGQGHEQYF.